Listed below are T cell receptor beta chains from one sample, sequenced in a study of neoadjuvant anti-PD-1 for oral cavity cancer. TCRdb keeps only in-frame clones here, not all; method: immunoSEQ multiplex PCR. The table lists about 12,000 clones, around 70% of them singletons. The sequenced sample was PBMCs, obtained after nivolumab (anti-PD-1) treatment. The receptors come from a person between 35 and 79 years old with oral cavity squamous cell carcinoma. Each CDR3 is given without its conserved first and last residue.

len	v_gene	j_gene	CDR3aa
11	TRBV27	TRBJ2-1	ASAWTGTNEQF
13	TRBV6-6	TRBJ2-1	ASSYSSTIPSEQF
16	TRBV5-6	TRBJ2-1	ASSLGQGMSASYNEQF
14	TRBV7-3	TRBJ2-2	ASSFLTGGVTGELF
12	TRBV5-1	TRBJ1-1	ASSLVGSGTEAF
13	TRBV5-5	TRBJ2-7	ASSSEGYSSYEQY
14	TRBV19	TRBJ1-5	ASKSGELHSNQPQH
13	TRBV5-4	TRBJ2-1	ASSLQGARGDEQF
15	TRBV5-4	TRBJ2-7	ASSSVAGGVRRGEQY
12	TRBV10-1	TRBJ2-7	ASSLGPPSYEQY
11	TRBV6-5	TRBJ2-7	ASRRTGNYEQY
13	TRBV4-1	TRBJ2-2	ASSLTGTGTGELF
10	TRBV10-1	TRBJ2-2	ASSKNTGELF
14	TRBV6-4	TRBJ2-1	ASSRLSGALHNEQF
14	TRBV10-3	TRBJ1-1	AISEGPPVGGTEAF
13	TRBV5-1	TRBJ2-5	ASRSGTQSQETQY
14	TRBV5-8	TRBJ1-5	ASSLRVGGPDQPQH
12	TRBV6-1	TRBJ1-2	ASSPGPGLYGYT
11	TRBV7-9	TRBJ1-5	ASSFSGNQPQH
11	TRBV6-1	TRBJ2-5	ASRRGAGETQY
14	TRBV15	TRBJ1-5	ATSRRTPRGNQPQH
14	TRBV5-4	TRBJ2-5	ASSPVAGGRQETQY
12	TRBV29-1	TRBJ2-1	SVGKLAVYNEQF
11	TRBV28	TRBJ1-2	ASSLTGNYGYT
14	TRBV5-1	TRBJ2-1	ASSSGQGATPGRQF
11	TRBV5-1	TRBJ2-1	ASSFQGGNEQF
14	TRBV9	TRBJ2-1	ASSPRLAGFYNEQF
9	TRBV5-6	TRBJ2-1	ASSLGYEQF
9	TRBV13	TRBJ1-1	ASSLGGGAF
12	TRBV10-3	TRBJ1-1	AISLGQGAPEAF
13	TRBV28	TRBJ1-2	ASSLGKNRGHGYT
15	TRBV14	TRBJ2-5	ASSQDTGLAGDRTQY
13	TRBV25-1	TRBJ1-1	ASSDPRQENTEAF
10	TRBV5-6	TRBJ2-7	ASSLQGDEQY
14	TRBV11-2	TRBJ1-1	ASSVEQGLMNTEAF
14	TRBV5-1	TRBJ2-7	ASRQRYLPSSYEQY
12	TRBV4-1	TRBJ2-7	ASSQGGTGREQY
11	TRBV6-7	TRBJ2-7	ASRDRETGEQY
14	TRBV5-1	TRBJ2-2	ASSSSLDANTGELF
13	TRBV5-1	TRBJ2-5	ASSLASLGEETQY
12	TRBV15	TRBJ1-3	ATRASGSGNTIY
12	TRBV10-3	TRBJ2-1	ATFSGTANNEQF
13	TRBV4-1	TRBJ1-4	ASRRTGETNEKLF
14	TRBV5-1	TRBJ2-2	ASSPAVQRGTGELF
14	TRBV2	TRBJ2-1	ASSERVVSSYNEQF
11	TRBV27	TRBJ1-5	ASSFDRYLPQH
13	TRBV5-5	TRBJ2-7	ASTHIRTASYEQY
13	TRBV6-5	TRBJ2-5	ASRGSTGSGETQY
12	TRBV5-1	TRBJ1-1	ASSLKQGAPEAF
11	TRBV6-7	TRBJ1-5	ASSPPSNQPQH
16	TRBV9	TRBJ1-2	ASSVTPSRPRKYDGYT
13	TRBV28	TRBJ2-7	ASSYSGLAINEQY
9	TRBV6-6	TRBJ1-1	ASSGQGEAF